This T cell receptor (beta chain) emerged from a study of blood T cell repertoires in COVID-19. Study-level background: The United States, Italy and Spain provided the acute and convalescent COVID-19 samples. PBMCs, B-cell-depleted T cells, or T cells were the source of the cDNA or gDNA that made up the material.

Authors' processing steps: Amplification of reference gene primers was used by the study to estimate nucleated cell counts. TCRdb keeps only in-frame clones here, not all; method: immunoSEQ multiplex PCR. The DNA gave D and trimming, while V, J and clone size come from that table. The table includes some 200,000 clones, approximately 89% detected once. This clone was recorded a few times. There are 13 residues in the CDR3. The germline gives CDR1 SGHRS, CDR2 YFSETQ. With 0 bases removed from V and 3 bases from J, the gap between germline ends came to 7 bases. This clonotype was obtained from a middle-aged man with active or convalescent COVID-19. The chain has TRBV5-1 and TRBJ2-7, with D perhaps TRBD1 (6 bases). The source material was peripheral blood. The CDR3 nucleotides are TGCGCCAGCAGCTTGGAGGGGGTCTACGAGCAGTACTTC. It encodes CASSLEGVYEQYF.